This T cell receptor beta chain was identified in a study of CD8+CD57+ T cells in acquired aplastic anemia. Study information: When averaged, DNA from sorted CD4+ and CD8+ cells came to 3 to 4 ug. Healthy donor CD4+ samples were sequenced to a depth that averaged around 9.8 million reads. Study-wide results and caveats: For CD8+ Simpson's diversity, patients and controls showed no significant difference. Around 27 sequences, all CD8+ CDR3, were shared between patients and controls.

This clonotype has only a few counts. Its antigen is undetermined. Given a much more abundant clone one base away, this may be a read error. V was shortened by 1 base and J by 4 bases, with 7 bases between the two germline ends. The germline CDR1 and CDR2 sequences are SEHNR and FQNEAQ (reference sequence). The CDR3 consists of 14 residues. The use of genomic DNA as template underpinned the TCR beta VDJ and CDR3 profiling. One entry per CDR3 protein, called by TCRdb with MiXCR from the reads. Of about 110,000 distinct CDR3 sequences in the sample, around 49% were seen once. The sequenced material came from sorted CD4+, CD8+, or CD8+CD57+ T cells (not recorded which) from PBMCs. The chain uses TRBV7-9 and TRBJ2-2; D possibly uses TRBD1 or TRBD2 (5 bases each). The sequence came from a human donor in good health, serving as a control. The CDR3: CASSLGGTTGELFF. CDR3 in DNA: TGTGCCAGCAGCTTAGGGGGGACCACCGGGGAGCTGTTTTTT.